What follows describes a single T cell receptor beta chain. Its specificity is unknown. This sample was included in a study of vaccination and CD4 T cells after COVID-19. Stated treatment: approximately nine-day PBMC culture with coronavirus spike peptide pools or control peptides (ViraFEST assay). The Oncomine TCR Beta short-read assay generated sequence data from the DNA of cultured CD4+ T cells. TCRdb independently ran MiXCR on the PCR reads; one entry per CDR3 protein. The sample includes about 11,000 distinct CDR3 sequences, around 50% seen only once; the top ten take around 30%. This CDR3 has 16 residues. V lost 4 bases to trimming and J lost 2 bases; unmatched junction nucleotides: 4.

The chain is built from TRBV5-7 and TRBJ1-5; 12 bases fit TRBD1. TRBV5-7 is labeled an ORF, and its function is uncertain. Sequenced input: CD4+ T cells from blood, cultured in vitro. The receptor's source is a human donor who had recovered from COVID-19. The DNA for the CDR3 is TGTGCCAGCAGCGGGGGACAGGGGGCCGGCAATCAGCCCCAGCATTTT. Translated, it gives CASSGGQGAGNQPQHF.